These 12 T cell receptor beta chains came from one sample sequenced in a study of T cells in women clearing cervical HPV infection. TCRdb's table, derived via immunoSEQ multiplex PCR, lists solely in-frame clones and lacks some. Listed are tens of thousands of clones; about 6.4% falls within the top ten. Sequenced input: blood buffy coat. These receptors were collected from a woman aged 18 to 75 with a cervical HPV16 infection that either progressed to CIN3+ or cleared (not recorded which).

To note about this clone: The sequenced fragment ends 3 residues before the CDR3 boundary, so the rest is inferred from the germline J gene. The chain links TRBV12-3 or TRBV12-4 to TRBJ2-1, with D perhaps TRBD1 (6 bases). V was pared by 4 bases and J by 0 bases, with 10 bases between. The CDR3 runs to 15 residues. The CDR3 protein is CASSSRQDSYNEQFF. The DNA read from the CDR3 is TGTGCCAGCAGTTCCCGACAGGACTCCTACAATGAG.

On this clone: The read terminates 3 residues before the CDR3 end, so the remaining end is supplied by the germline J gene. The rearrangement uses TRBV5-5 and TRBJ1-2; 9 bases match TRBD1. The CDR3 covers 14 residues. The germline gives CDR1 SGHKS, CDR2 YYEKEE (reference sequence). The trim removed 4 bases at V and 4 bases at J, leaving 5 bases unmatched. CDR3 amino acids: CASSPGTGPYGYTF. Incomplete CDR3 DNA: TGTGCCAGCAGCCCCGGGACAGGGCCCTATGGC.

Worth noting for this clone: The read gets to within 3 residues of the CDR3 end, and the germline J gene fills in the rest. The chain uses TRBV2 and TRBJ1-1; perhaps TRBD1 as D (6 bases). Germline CDR1 SNHLY, CDR2 FYNNEI. V gave up 4 bases and J gave up 0 bases, with 12 bases separating them. CDR3 length: 15 amino acids. CDR3 DNA (partial): TGTGCCAGCAGTGTCACAGGGCACATGAACACTGAA. Translation: CASSVTGHMNTE. The complete CDR3 protein is CASSVTGHMNTEAFF.

In the case of this clone: The CDR3 is cut off 3 residues early in the read; its end comes from the germline J gene. The V gene is TRBV19, the J gene TRBJ2-1; TRBD1 aligns across 7 bases. The J segment lost 1 base and the V segment lost 7 bases, leaving 7 bases of the junction unmatched. Germline CDR1 is LNHDA and CDR2 is SQIVND (reference sequence). There are 15 residues in the CDR3. The CDR3 DNA, read in part, is TGTGCCAGTAATAAAGGGGGCGCGTCCTACAATGAG. This codes for CASNKGGASYNE. The whole CDR3 is CASNKGGASYNEQFF.

About this clone: The read terminates 3 residues before the CDR3 end, so the remaining end is supplied by the germline J gene. The chain employs TRBV2 and TRBJ1-4; a weak D match, TRBD1 (5 bases). The CDR3 is 16 residues long. Trimming took 6 bases from V and 2 from J, leaving 16 bases between them. Germline V gives CDR1 SNHLY, CDR2 FYNNEI. The DNA read from the CDR3 is TGTGCCAGCAGCGTGACAGCCCGAGGCACTAATGAAAAA. Protein: CASSVTARGTNEK. From start to end, the CDR3 is CASSVTARGTNEKLFF.

Worth noting for this clone: The read finishes 3 residues shy of the CDR3 end, and the germline J gene is used to complete it. This chain links TRBV20-1 with TRBJ2-2; 10 bases are shared with TRBD2. The CDR3 is 13 amino acids. Trimming at V came to 5 bases and at J to 7 bases, leaving 4 bases not matched to a gene. The germline V gene has CDR1 DFQATT and CDR2 SNEGSKA (reference sequence). The CDR3 loop is CSASRLAGGELFF. The part of the CDR3 DNA that was read is TGCAGTGCTTCGCGACTAGCGGGCGGGGAG.

Of note for this clone: The CDR3 goes on 3 residues after the read ends, and that part is filled in from the germline J gene. This chain connects TRBV20-1 to TRBJ2-7; TRBD2 aligns across 8 bases. Germline values: CDR1 DFQATT, CDR2 SNEGSKA (reference sequence). The CDR3 is 16 amino acids. The J segment lost 0 bases and the V segment lost 0 bases, leaving 7 bases of the junction unmatched. The CDR3 DNA, read in part, is TGCAGTGCTAGAGATCCCCTAGCGGGCGACTCCTACGAG. Translated: CSARDPLAGDSYE. The whole CDR3 region reads CSARDPLAGDSYEQYF.

For this clone: Coverage ceases 3 residues before the CDR3 finishes, and the germline J gene fills in the end. The chain has TRBV23-1 and TRBJ2-7; TRBD2 aligns across 8 bases. TRBV23-1 is an ORF, with its function uncertain. This CDR3 spans 13 amino acids. J gave up 3 bases and V 8 bases, and 6 bases lay outside the gene matches. CDR3 region: CASRAGGDYEQYF. The CDR3 bases that were read are TGCGCCAGCCGGGCGGGGGGCGACTACGAG.

Concerning this clone: The read is 3 residues too short to cover the CDR3 end, so that end is filled in from the germline J gene. The V and J genes are TRBV5-1 and TRBJ2-7; 9 positions agree with TRBD1. The length of the CDR3 is 15 residues. Trimming at V came to 0 bases and at J to 3 bases, leaving 4 bases not matched to a gene. Per germline, CDR1 SGHRS and CDR2 YFSETQ. This CDR3 reads CASSLDGTGYYEQYF. The CDR3 bases that were read are TGCGCCAGCAGCTTGGATGGGACAGGGTACTACGAG.

Note on this clone: The read halts 3 residues ahead of the CDR3 end, with the missing end drawn from the germline J gene. The chain has TRBV7-3 and TRBJ2-1, with 12 bases fitting TRBD2. Germline CDR1 SGHTA, CDR2 FQGTGA. Unmatched junction bases numbered 3, after V lost 2 bases and J lost 4 bases. The CDR3 covers 16 residues. The CDR3 sequence is CASSLSSGGVYNEQFF. The part of the CDR3 DNA that was read is TGTGCCAGCAGCTTATCTAGCGGGGGGGTATACAATGAG.

Points on this clone: The read terminates 3 residues before the CDR3 end, so the remaining end is supplied by the germline J gene. The rearrangement links TRBV18 to TRBJ2-1; D gene ambiguous. CDR3 size: 13 residues. CDR1 KGHSH and CDR2 LQKENI come from the germline V gene. Trimming pared 5 bases from V and 0 bases from J, leaving 5 bases between. The covered CDR3 bases are TGTGCCAGCTCAGATAGCTCCTACAATGAG. Protein product: CASSDSSYNE. The whole CDR3 region reads CASSDSSYNEQFF.

Concerning this clone: The observed sequence ends 3 residues before the CDR3 terminus, with the missing tail filled in from the germline J gene. V gene TRBV2 combines with J gene TRBJ2-7; perhaps TRBD2 as D (6 bases). Deletions cut 7 bases from V and 4 bases from J, with 11 bases between. Germline CDR1 SNHLY, CDR2 FYNNEI. This CDR3 contains 12 residues. The CDR3 loop reads CASISRGYEQYF. The CDR3 DNA, read in part, is TGTGCCAGCATCAGTCGGGGGTACGAG.